Presented here are 8 T cell receptor beta chains from one specimen sequenced in a study of type 1 regulatory T cells. These receptors are not linked to any known antigen. TCRdb re-called the reads with MiXCR, one entry per CDR3 protein. The sample carries about 68,000 distinct CDR3 sequences, about 62% recorded once. Sequencing used cultured T cells, either the whole culture or a sorted T cell fraction (not recorded which). This sample's subset: Tr1-enriched cell product generated in vitro against host alloantigens. The receptors come from a human donor in good health.

This clonotype is categorized as medium-sized. The CDR3 sequence is CASSLPWSGRAQIAQYF. In DNA, the CDR3 is TGTGCCAGCAGTCTGCCCTGGAGCGGGAGGGCCCAGATTGCCCAGTACTTC. The chain links TRBV27 to TRBJ2-5, with TRBD2 matching 10 bases. After removal of 5 bases from V and 9 bases from J, the junction contained 18 bases not matched to a gene. The CDR3 contains 17 residues. Germline V gene data show CDR1 as MNHEY and CDR2 as SMNVEV (reference sequence).

The genes are TRBV13 and TRBJ2-5; TRBD2 might be the D (6 bases). V shed 5 bases and J shed 3 bases, with 19 bases lying between them. The CDR3 loop spans 16 amino acids. Per the germline V gene, CDR1 is PRHDT and CDR2 is FYEKMQ (reference sequence). The CDR3 protein is CASSTKGASVEETQYF. The CDR3 DNA sequence: TGTGCCAGCAGCACGAAAGGCGCTAGCGTGGAAGAGACCCAGTACTTC.

CDR3 sequence (DNA): TGTGCCAGCAGCCCGGCAGGTTCCTACGAGCAGTACTTC. It translates to CASSPAGSYEQYF. This chain joins TRBV7-2 and TRBJ2-7, with no clear D. Germline V gene sequence: CDR1 SGHTA, CDR2 FQGNSA. The CDR3 is 13 amino acids. The V and J ends lost 5 bases and 1 base respectively, with 9 bases between them.

The genes are TRBV15 and TRBJ2-3, with TRBD2 identical over 16 bases. This CDR3 has 17 amino acids. After removal of 5 bases from V and 3 bases from J, the junction contained 5 bases not matched to a gene. Germline loops: CDR1 LNHNV, CDR2 YYDKDF (reference sequence). The CDR3 DNA follows: TGTGCCACCAGCTTTGGGACTAGCGGGAGGGGTACAGATACGCAGTATTTT. Protein: CATSFGTSGRGTDTQYF. Looking up the rest from reference TRBV15 and TRBJ2-3 gives the full variable domain: DAMVIQNPRYQVTQFGKPVTLSCSQTLNHNVMYWYQQKSSQAPKLLFHYYDKDFNNEADTPDNFQSRRPNTSFCFLDIRSPGLGDTAMYLCATSFGTSGRGTDTQYFGPGTRLTVL.

This clonotype was counted a few times. This chain joins TRBV7-2 and TRBJ1-1; D uncertain. CDR1 and CDR2 from the germline V gene are SGHTA and FQGNSA. Trimming removed 1 base at V and 0 bases at J, with 12 bases between. The CDR3 loop spans 16 amino acids. CDR3 in amino acids: CASSLVGNYMNTEAFF. In nucleotides, the CDR3 is TGTGCCAGCAGCTTAGTGGGAAATTACATGAACACTGAAGCTTTCTTT. The full variable domain, completed using reference TRBV7-2 and TRBJ1-1, is GAGVSQSPSNKVTEKGKDVELRCDPISGHTALYWYRQSLGQGLEFLIYFQGNSAPDKSGLPSDRFSAERTGGSVSTLTIQRTQQEDSAVYLCASSLVGNYMNTEAFFGQGTRLTVV.

The chain couples TRBV3-1 to TRBJ1-2; unclear D gene. The CDR3 spans 14 residues. Between the trimmed V and J ends, which lost 0 bases and 6 bases, there was a span of 11 bases. Germline V lookup: CDR1 LGHDT, CDR2 YNNKEL (reference sequence). The CDR3 spells CASSQDGSGNGYTF. The CDR3 DNA is TGTGCCAGCAGCCAAGATGGGTCAGGCAATGGCTACACCTTC. Full variable domain (missing parts from reference TRBV3-1 and TRBJ1-2): DTAVSQTPKYLVTQMGNDKSIKCEQNLGHDTMYWYKQDSKKFLKIMFSYNNKELIINETVPNRFSPKSPDKAHLNLHINSLELGDSAVYFCASSQDGSGNGYTFGSGTRLTVV.

This clonotype has just a few counts. The chain is built from TRBV4-1 and TRBJ2-5, with D unresolved. Trimming shortened V by 2 bases and J by 5 bases, and 6 bases separated the two germline ends. Per the germline V gene, CDR1 is MGHRA and CDR2 is YSYEKL. This CDR3 is 12 amino acids long. CDR3 nucleotides: TGCGCCAGCAGCCAACCGCTGGAGACCCAGTACTTC. This sequence encodes CASSQPLETQYF.

CDR3 bases: TGTGCCAGCAGTCCCCGGGACGGCGGTGGCTACACCTTC. Its translation is CASSPRDGGGYTF. The chain combines TRBV27 with TRBJ1-2; tentative D call: TRBD1 (5 bases). Germline lookup yields CDR1 MNHEY and CDR2 SMNVEV (reference sequence). The CDR3 loop spans 13 amino acids. V was cut by 5 bases and J by 7 bases, with 14 bases left in between.